This T cell receptor (beta chain) was identified during a study of cytomegalovirus exposure and HLA in healthy donors. Across the whole study: The 120 validation repertoires and the roughly 670 first-cohort repertoires shared a platform, a later analysis reported. Study results and limitations: Researchers catalogued some 160 TCR beta chains as cytomegalovirus-associated. TCR clusters originating in the first cohort tended to co-occur in the 110 or so validation repertoires, according to a later analysis.

The donors were part of the validation cohort, which consisted of over a hundred subjects and was separate from the first cohort of under 750 subjects. Germline CDR1 is SGHRS and CDR2 is YFSETQ. The V segment lost 5 bases and the J segment 8 bases; nucleotides outside the gene matches: 10. This CDR3 has 15 amino acids. Turning to this clone: The antigen is not known.

Method: immunoSEQ multiplex PCR; TCRdb's copy keeps in-frame clones and lacks some. The sample records fewer than 85,000 clones, about 96% being singletons. The chain has TRBV5-1 and TRBJ2-4; TRBD1 matches at 10 bases. The sequenced sample was PBMCs. The receptor comes from a woman younger than 30 in good health and CMV-seronegative. CDR3 amino acids: CASRPTGTGEDIQYF. For the CDR3, the DNA is TGCGCCAGCAGACCAACCGGGACAGGGGAGGACATTCAGTACTTC.